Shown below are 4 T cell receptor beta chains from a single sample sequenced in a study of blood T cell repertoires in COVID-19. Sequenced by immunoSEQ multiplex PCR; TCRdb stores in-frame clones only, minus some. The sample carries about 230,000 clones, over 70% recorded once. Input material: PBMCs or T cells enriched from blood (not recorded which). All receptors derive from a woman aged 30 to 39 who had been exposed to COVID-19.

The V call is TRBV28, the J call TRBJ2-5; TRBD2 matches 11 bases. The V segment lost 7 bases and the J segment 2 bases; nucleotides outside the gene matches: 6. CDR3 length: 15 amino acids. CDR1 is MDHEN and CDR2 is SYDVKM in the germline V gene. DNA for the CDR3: TGTGCCAGCATTCGCTTAGCGGGAGGGCAAGAGACCCAGTACTTC. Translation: CASIRLAGGQETQYF.

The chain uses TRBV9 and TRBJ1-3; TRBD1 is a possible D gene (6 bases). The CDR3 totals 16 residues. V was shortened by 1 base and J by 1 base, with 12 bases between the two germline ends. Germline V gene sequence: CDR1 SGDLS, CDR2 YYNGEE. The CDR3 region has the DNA TGTGCCAGCAGCGTATACACGACAGGTTCTGGAAACACCATATATTTT. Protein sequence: CASSVYTTGSGNTIYF.

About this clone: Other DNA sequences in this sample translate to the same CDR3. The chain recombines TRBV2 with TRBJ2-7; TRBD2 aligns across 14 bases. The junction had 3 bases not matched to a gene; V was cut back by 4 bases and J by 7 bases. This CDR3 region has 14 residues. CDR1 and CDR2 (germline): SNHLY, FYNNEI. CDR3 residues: CASSGLAGGGEQYF. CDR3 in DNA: TGTGCCAGCAGTGGACTAGCGGGAGGGGGAGAGCAGTACTTC. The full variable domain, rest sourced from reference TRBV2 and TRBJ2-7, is EPEVTQTPSHQVTQMGQEVILRCVPISNHLYFYWYRQILGQKVEFLVSFYNNEISEKSEIFDDQFSVERPDGSNFTLKIRSTKLEDSAMYFCASSGLAGGGEQYFGPGTRLTVT.

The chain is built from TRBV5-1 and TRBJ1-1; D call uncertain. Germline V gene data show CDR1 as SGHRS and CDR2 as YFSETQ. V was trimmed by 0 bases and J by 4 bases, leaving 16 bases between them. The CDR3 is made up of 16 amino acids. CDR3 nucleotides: TGCGCCAGCAGCTTGGAGCCGGGGAGCGTAAGCACTGAAGCTTTCTTT. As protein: CASSLEPGSVSTEAFF.